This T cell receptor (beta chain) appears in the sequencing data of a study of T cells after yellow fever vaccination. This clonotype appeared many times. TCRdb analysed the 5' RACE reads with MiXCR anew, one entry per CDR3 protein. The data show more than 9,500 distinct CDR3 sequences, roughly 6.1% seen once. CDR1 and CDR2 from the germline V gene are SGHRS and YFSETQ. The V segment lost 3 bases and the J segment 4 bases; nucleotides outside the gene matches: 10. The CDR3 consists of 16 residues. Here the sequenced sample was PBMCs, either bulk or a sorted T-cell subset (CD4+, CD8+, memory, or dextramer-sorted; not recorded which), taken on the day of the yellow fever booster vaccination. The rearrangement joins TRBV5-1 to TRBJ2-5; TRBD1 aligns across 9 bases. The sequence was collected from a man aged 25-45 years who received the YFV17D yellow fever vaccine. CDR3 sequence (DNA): TGCGCCAGCAGCTCAGATCCATCGACAGGGGGAGAGACCCAGTACTTC. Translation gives CASSSDPSTGGETQYF.